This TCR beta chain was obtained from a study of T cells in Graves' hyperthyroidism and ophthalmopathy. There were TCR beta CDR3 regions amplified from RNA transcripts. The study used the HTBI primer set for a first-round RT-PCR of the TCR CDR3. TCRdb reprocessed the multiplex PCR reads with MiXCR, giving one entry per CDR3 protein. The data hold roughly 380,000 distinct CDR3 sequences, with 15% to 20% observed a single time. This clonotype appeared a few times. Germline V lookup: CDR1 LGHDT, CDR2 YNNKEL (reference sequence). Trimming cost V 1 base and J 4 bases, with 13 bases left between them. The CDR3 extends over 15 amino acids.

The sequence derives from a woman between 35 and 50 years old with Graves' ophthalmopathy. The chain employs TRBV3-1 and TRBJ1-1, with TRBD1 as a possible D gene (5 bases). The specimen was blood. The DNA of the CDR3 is TGTGCCAGCAGCCAAGCATTCAGGGTCGGCACTGAAGCTTTCTTT. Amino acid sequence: CASSQAFRVGTEAFF. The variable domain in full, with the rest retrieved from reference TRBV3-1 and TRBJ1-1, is DTAVSQTPKYLVTQMGNDKSIKCEQNLGHDTMYWYKQDSKKFLKIMFSYNNKELIINETVPNRFSPKSPDKAHLNLHINSLELGDSAVYFCASSQAFRVGTEAFFGQGTRLTVV.